The 6 T cell receptor beta chains reported below all come from one sample, sequenced in a study of CD8 T cells in Susac syndrome. Reverse transcription of about 0.5 to 1 ug RNA was carried out with random hexamers. MiXCR, run by TCRdb on the immunoSEQ multiplex PCR reads, gives a single entry per CDR3 protein. The data hold over 95,000 distinct CDR3 sequences, with just under 95% observed a single time. The sequenced material came from CD8+ T cells from PBMCs. These receptor sequences come from a human donor in good health.

The genes are TRBV2 and TRBJ2-6, with D maybe TRBD1 (6 bases). Germline lookup yields CDR1 SNHLY and CDR2 FYNNEI. V was shortened by 5 bases and J by 12 bases, with 11 bases between the two germline ends. This CDR3 is built from 12 residues. The CDR3 sequence is CASSNQGSVLTF. The CDR3 DNA reads TGTGCCAGCAGTAACCAGGGGAGCGTCCTGACTTTC.

The chain recombines TRBV10-3 with TRBJ1-5, with D possibly being TRBD1 (6 bases). This CDR3 comprises 15 residues. V lost 4 bases and J lost 1, with 11 bases in between. Germline CDR1 is ENHRY and CDR2 is SYGVKD. The CDR3 here is CAISVGGVSNQPQHF. Written as DNA, the CDR3 is TGTGCCATCAGTGTAGGGGGGGTGAGCAATCAGCCCCAGCATTTT.

The chain couples TRBV2 to TRBJ2-1; unclear D gene. The CDR3 is 11 residues long. Trimming took 3 bases from V and 4 from J, leaving 1 base between them. Germline V gives CDR1 SNHLY, CDR2 FYNNEI. In nucleotides, the CDR3 is TGTGCCAGCAGTGATTACAATGAGCAGTTCTTC. It translates to CASSDYNEQFF.

V and J are TRBV7-2 and TRBJ1-2; D is unresolved. Germline lookup yields CDR1 SGHTA and CDR2 FQGNSA. The ends were cut back, 5 bases at V and 0 bases at J, with 10 bases in the middle. The CDR3 totals 14 residues. In DNA, the CDR3 is TGTGCCAGCAGCGAGAACGGAGCTAACTATGGCTACACCTTC. It is translated as CASSENGANYGYTF.

The chain carries TRBV6-2 or TRBV6-3 and TRBJ1-2; a weak D match, TRBD1 (5 bases). Trimming pared 6 bases from V and 3 bases from J, leaving 14 bases between. Germline CDR1 reads MNHEY; CDR2 reads SVGEGT. The CDR3 covers 14 residues. The CDR3 nucleotides are TGTGCCAGCAGACGTGCCGGGACGGACTATGGCTACACCTTC. This translates into CASRRAGTDYGYTF.

This sequence joins TRBV6-5 and TRBJ1-5; 7 bases agree with TRBD1. CDR1 and CDR2 (germline): MNHEY, SVGAGI. The CDR3 consists of 13 residues. With V trimmed by 6 bases and J by 5 bases, 4 bases remained unmatched. CDR3 sequence reads: CASSDGQDQPQHF. As DNA, the CDR3 is TGTGCCAGCAGCGACGGACAGGATCAGCCCCAGCATTTT.